This T cell receptor (beta chain) was sequenced during a study of blood T cells in healthy people across ages. The second PCR ran roughly 6 to 12 cycles with a sample-barcoded 5' primer and J-beta primers. TCRdb recomputed calls from the 5' RACE reads with MiXCR, one row per CDR3 protein. This table has about 640,000 distinct CDR3 sequences, 58% appearing once. Germline V CDR1 and CDR2: LNHNV, YYDKDF (reference sequence). Trimming cost V 5 bases and J 4 bases; bases outside gene matches: 8. The CDR3 runs to 15 residues. In its sample, this clonotype was seen many times. J is TRBJ2-3 and V is TRBV15, with 8 bases lining up with TRBD1. The receptor was derived from a man between 60 and 70 years old in good health. Sequenced: blood. This CDR3 is CATSLDRERADTQYF. The CDR3 bases are TGTGCCACCAGCCTGGACAGGGAAAGGGCAGATACGCAGTATTTT.